This TCR beta chain was obtained from a study of T-cell reconstitution after alpha-beta-depleted transplantation in children. Overall study results and limits: There were some patients whose high TCRbeta diversity at day 60 came from surviving recipient T cells and thymic progenitors. Expanded graft clones numbering several hundred reportedly gave rise to alpha-beta T cells about two months after transplant. When one year had passed after transplant, most T-cell counts and diversity came from newly produced T cells.

This clonotype was observed at least ten times. Its specificity is unknown. For TCRbeta, the library was prepared with unique molecular identifiers. In TCRdb, the PCR reads were re-called with MiXCR into one record per CDR3 protein. The table includes a few hundred thousand distinct CDR3 sequences, just over 7.5% detected once. The V and J ends lost 6 bases and 2 bases, in that order; junction bases with no gene match: 6. This CDR3 is 14 amino acids long. The sequence came from a female patient between 2 and 10 years old who had a stem cell transplant for Fanconi anemia, so the T cells may come from the graft donor. Specimen: peripheral blood, collected 360 days after TCRalphabeta/CD19-depleted stem cell transplant. The chain couples TRBV12-3 or TRBV12-4 to TRBJ1-2; TRBD1 aligns across 7 bases. CDR3 nucleotide sequence: TGTGCCAGCAGGGAATCGGGACAGAACTATGGCTACACCTTC. This gives the protein CASRESGQNYGYTF.